This T cell receptor (beta chain) was captured by sequencing in a study of shared clonotypes between healthy human individuals. Findings and limits, study-wide: Generation probabilities of non-shared clonotypes were lower (relative to those shared by all four donors). Sequencing depth was expected to affect clonotype sharing among donors. Richness estimates generally favored naive over memory subsets.

About this clone: Its antigen remains unidentified. A read error may explain this, as a much larger clone is one base away.

The authors ran the assay at deep level. Clones were sequenced by immunoSEQ multiplex PCR, and TCRdb holds only the in-frame ones, with some missing. This sample has roughly 220,000 clones, with 65% found just once. CDR1 is SNHLY and CDR2 is FYNNEI in the germline V gene. Deletions cut 6 bases from V and 1 base from J, with 9 bases between. This CDR3 region has 13 residues. What was sequenced was memory CD4+ T cells sorted from blood. Subset here: CD45RA-negative fraction. The genes are TRBV2 and TRBJ1-1, with D uncertain. The TCR comes from a man aged 25 to 40 in good health. The CDR3 protein is CASSPEQNTEAFF. CDR3 bases: TGTGCCAGCAGCCCCGAACAGAACACTGAAGCTTTCTTT.